This T cell receptor (beta chain) appears in the sequencing data of a study of cytotoxic CD8 clonotypes in ibrutinib-treated CLL (dated by TCRdb to the early 2020s). Turning to the overall study: The cohort had about a dozen relapsed/refractory and roughly 14 treatment-naive patients; some 17 were IGHV unmutated. Samples at response were collected after a median of roughly twelve months of treatment, with a range of 6 to 36 months. Patients were still on ibrutinib when every remission and progressive disease sample was collected. Samples averaged approximately 250,000 productive templates and approximately 100,000 productive rearrangements. Of the 90 or so participants in the trial, about two dozen had longitudinal samples available. Partial responses were observed in 24 patients and complete responses in 2; after a median follow-up of 68 months, remission was maintained in roughly 14 patients and progression was observed in roughly twelve. Cryopreserved peripheral blood mononuclear cells were collected before treatment, at response, and at either disease progression or sustained remission. What the authors observed across the whole study: Public clonotypes were rare and either shrank or stayed stable during treatment, and the rise in clonality at ibrutinib response reflected expansion of private clonotypes. At ibrutinib response clonality went up, during sustained remission it held steady, and at progression it dropped back toward baseline. Baseline clonality was found to be higher than that of age-matched healthy donors and was strongly correlated with circulating CD8+ T-cell counts. Lymph node repertoires were not examined, and the timing of sampling was not matched between patients in sustained remission and those whose disease progressed.

Trimming leaves V shorter by 1 base and J shorter by 2 bases, with the junction holding 3 bases beyond the gene matches. The CDR3 measures 16 amino acids from cysteine to phenylalanine. Here the CDR3 DNA is all that survives: 48 bases in frame from base 1. CDR1 SGHRS and CDR2 YFSETQ are derived from the germline V gene. On a MiSeq, deep resolution sequencing aimed for a depth between 1 in 1 million and 1 in 200,000 T cells, with each clonotype covered around 9.2x on average. TCR beta libraries were generated with the immunoSEQ hsTCRB Kit. In the authors' own workflow: Data were analyzed with ImmunoSEQ Data Assistant and ImmunoSEQ Analyzer, with V, D and J genes assigned per IMGT definitions. Clonality, which ranges from 0 to 1, was calculated as one minus the normalized Shannon entropy of productive rearrangement frequencies. Public clonotype analysis was restricted to overrepresented clonotypes comprising at least 0.05% of each patient's repertoire. Some 13 age-matched healthy donor repertoires from immuneACCESS were used as controls for clonality. Held by TCRdb, this immuneACCESS table contains in-frame sequences only and omits some clones. Under half of the omission traces to an unresolved V gene where checked; the cause of the rest is unknown. The DNA gave D and trimming, while V, J and clone size come from that table. The sample contains roughly 220,000 clones, 70% of them found a single time. The ten biggest clones cover roughly 6.4% of the sample.

Remarks on this clone: Its target antigen remains unknown. Base quality data are lacking; no much larger clone is found one base away.

Reading the label with the study, this specimen's time point is: about a year on ibrutinib. For TCR beta library preparation, 1.5 to 2.5 micrograms of genomic DNA was extracted from cryopreserved PBMCs. Longitudinal blood samples from CLL patients on ibrutinib monotherapy were analyzed using high-throughput TCR beta sequencing. The patients took part in an open-label, single-center phase 2 trial of ibrutinib monotherapy. This sequence was found in a human donor with chronic lymphocytic leukemia. Here the sequenced sample was PBMCs, taken after 12 months of ibrutinib treatment. The V gene is TRBV5-1 and the J gene is TRBJ2-5; 12 bases in the junction line up with TRBD2. The CDR3 protein is CASSLWTSGAQETQYF. The nucleotide sequence reads as follows: TGCGCCAGCAGCTTGTGGACTAGCGGGGCACAAGAGACCCAGTACTTC. Reference TRBV5-1 and TRBJ2-5 proteins supply the regions before and after the CDR3; the full variable domain is: KAGVTQTPRYLIKTRGQQVTLSCSPISGHRSVSWYQQTPGQGLQFLFEYFSETQRNKGNFPGRFSGRQFSNSRSEMNVSTLELGDSALYLCASSLWTSGAQETQYFGPGTRLLVL.